This T cell receptor beta chain was profiled in a study of blood T cell repertoires in COVID-19. Study overall: T cells, B-cell-depleted T cells, or PBMCs supplied cDNA or gDNA.

Methods used by the authors: Amplifying reference gene primers gave estimates of nucleated cell counts. Sequencing used immunoSEQ multiplex PCR; TCRdb keeps in-frame clones, though not all of them. V, J and clone size derive from that table, while D and trimming were established from the DNA sequence. The sample includes about 190,000 clones, over 75% of them seen just once. This clone turned up a few times. Sequenced material: peripheral blood. This clonotype originated in a middle-aged man who had recovered from COVID-19.

DNA of the CDR3: TGTGCCAGCAGCTTACTGGCAGGGCCTATAGATGAAGCTTTCTTT. Protein sequence: CASSLLAGPIDEAFF. The chain joins TRBV7-3 to TRBJ1-1; TRBD1 might be the D (5 bases). V was pared by 2 bases and J by 7 bases, with 17 bases between. This CDR3 is 15 amino acids long. Looked up from germline, CDR1 is SGHTA and CDR2 is FQGTGA.